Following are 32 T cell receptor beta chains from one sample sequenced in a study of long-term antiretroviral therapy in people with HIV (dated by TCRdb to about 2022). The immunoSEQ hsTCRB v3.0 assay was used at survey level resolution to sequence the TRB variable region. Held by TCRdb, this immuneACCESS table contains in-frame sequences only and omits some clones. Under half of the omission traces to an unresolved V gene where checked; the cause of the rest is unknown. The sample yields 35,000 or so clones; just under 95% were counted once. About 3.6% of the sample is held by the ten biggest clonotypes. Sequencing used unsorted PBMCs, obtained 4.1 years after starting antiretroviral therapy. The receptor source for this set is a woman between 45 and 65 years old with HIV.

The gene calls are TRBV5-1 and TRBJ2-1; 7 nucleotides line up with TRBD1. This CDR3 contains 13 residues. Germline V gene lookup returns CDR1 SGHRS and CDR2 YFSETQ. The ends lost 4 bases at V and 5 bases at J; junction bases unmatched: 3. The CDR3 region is CASSVDRHNEQFF. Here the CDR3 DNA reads TGCGCCAGCAGCGTGGACAGGCACAATGAGCAGTTCTTC. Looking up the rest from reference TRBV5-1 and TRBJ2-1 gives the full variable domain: KAGVTQTPRYLIKTRGQQVTLSCSPISGHRSVSWYQQTPGQGLQFLFEYFSETQRNKGNFPGRFSGRQFSNSRSEMNVSTLELGDSALYLCASSVDRHNEQFFGPGTRLTVL.

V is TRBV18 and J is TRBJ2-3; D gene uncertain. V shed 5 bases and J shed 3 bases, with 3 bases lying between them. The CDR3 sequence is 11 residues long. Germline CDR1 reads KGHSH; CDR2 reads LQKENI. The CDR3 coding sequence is TGTGCCAGCTCAAAGACAGATACGCAGTATTTT. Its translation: CASSKTDTQYF. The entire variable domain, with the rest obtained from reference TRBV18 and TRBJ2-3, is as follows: NAGVMQNPRHLVRRRGQEARLRCSPMKGHSHVYWYRQLPEEGLKFMVYLQKENIIDESGMPKERFSAEFPKEGPSILRIQQVVRGDSAAYFCASSKTDTQYFGPGTRLTVL.

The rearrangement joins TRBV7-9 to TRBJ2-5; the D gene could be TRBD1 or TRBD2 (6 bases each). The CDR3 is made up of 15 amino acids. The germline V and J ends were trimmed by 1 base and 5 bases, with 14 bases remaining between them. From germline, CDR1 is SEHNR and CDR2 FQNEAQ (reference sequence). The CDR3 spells CASSLVRGPGETQYF. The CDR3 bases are TGTGCCAGCAGCTTAGTTCGGGGGCCGGGGGAGACCCAGTACTTC.

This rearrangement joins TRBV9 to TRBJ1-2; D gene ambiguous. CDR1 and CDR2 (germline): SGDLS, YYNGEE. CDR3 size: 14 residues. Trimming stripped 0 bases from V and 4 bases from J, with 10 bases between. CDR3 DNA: TGTGCCAGCAGCGTAGAGGCAGGACCCTATGGCTACACCTTC. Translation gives CASSVEAGPYGYTF. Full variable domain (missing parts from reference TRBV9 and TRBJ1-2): DSGVTQTPKHLITATGQRVTLRCSPRSGDLSVYWYQQSLDQGLQFLIQYYNGEERAKGNILERFSAQQFPDLHSELNLSSLELGDSALYFCASSVEAGPYGYTFGSGTRLTVV.

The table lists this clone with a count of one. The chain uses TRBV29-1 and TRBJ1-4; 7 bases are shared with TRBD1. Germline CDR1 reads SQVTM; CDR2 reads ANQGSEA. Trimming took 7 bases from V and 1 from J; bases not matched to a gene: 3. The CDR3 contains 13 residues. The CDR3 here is CSGRQGTNEKLFF. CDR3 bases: TGCAGCGGACGACAGGGAACTAATGAAAAACTGTTTTTT.

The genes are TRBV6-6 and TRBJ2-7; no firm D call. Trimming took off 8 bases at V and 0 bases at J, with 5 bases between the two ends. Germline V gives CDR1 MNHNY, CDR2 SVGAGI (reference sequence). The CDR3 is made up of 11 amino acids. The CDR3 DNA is TGTGCCAGCGGGTTCTCCTACGAGCAGTACTTC. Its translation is CASGFSYEQYF.

CDR3 in DNA: TGTGCCAGAAGCTTGGGCCCCACTTCGGGGACTGAGCTTTACGAGCAGTACTTC. Its protein product is CARSLGPTSGTELYEQYF. This sequence joins TRBV5-3 and TRBJ2-7, with D tentatively TRBD2 (6 bases). TRBV5-3 is an open reading frame whose function is uncertain. This CDR3 spans 18 amino acids. Trimming removed 0 bases at V and 4 bases at J, with 23 bases between.

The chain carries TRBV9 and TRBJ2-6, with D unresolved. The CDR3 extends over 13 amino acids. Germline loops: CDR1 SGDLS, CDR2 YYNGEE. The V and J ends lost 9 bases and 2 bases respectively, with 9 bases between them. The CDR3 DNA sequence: TGTGCCACCGAAGGACCTGGGGCCAACGTCCTGACTTTC. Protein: CATEGPGANVLTF.

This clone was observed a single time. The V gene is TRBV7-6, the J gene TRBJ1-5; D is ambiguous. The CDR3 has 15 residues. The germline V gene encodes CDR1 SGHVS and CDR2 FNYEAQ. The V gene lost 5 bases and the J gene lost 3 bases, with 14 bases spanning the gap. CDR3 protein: CASSPRVGLNQPQHF. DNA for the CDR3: TGTGCCAGCAGCCCCCGGGTCGGCCTCAATCAGCCCCAGCATTTT.

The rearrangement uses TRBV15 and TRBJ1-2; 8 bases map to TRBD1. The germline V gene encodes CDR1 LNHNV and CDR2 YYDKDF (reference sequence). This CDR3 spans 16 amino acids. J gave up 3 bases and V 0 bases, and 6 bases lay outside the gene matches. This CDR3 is CATSRDLAGGHYGYTF. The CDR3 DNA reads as TGTGCCACCAGCAGAGATCTGGCAGGGGGCCACTATGGCTACACCTTC.

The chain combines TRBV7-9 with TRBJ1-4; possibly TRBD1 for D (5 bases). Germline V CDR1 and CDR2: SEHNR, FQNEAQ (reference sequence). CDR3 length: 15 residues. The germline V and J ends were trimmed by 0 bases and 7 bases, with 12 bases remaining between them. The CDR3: CASSLAVRGGEKLFF. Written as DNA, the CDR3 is TGTGCCAGCAGCTTAGCCGTTCGGGGGGGTGAAAAACTGTTTTTT.

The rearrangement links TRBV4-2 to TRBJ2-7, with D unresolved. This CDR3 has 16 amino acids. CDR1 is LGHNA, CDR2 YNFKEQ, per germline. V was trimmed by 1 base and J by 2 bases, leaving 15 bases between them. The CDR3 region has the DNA TGTGCCAGCAGCCAAGTAAAAACAGCCTTCACCTACGAGCAGTACTTC. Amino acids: CASSQVKTAFTYEQYF.

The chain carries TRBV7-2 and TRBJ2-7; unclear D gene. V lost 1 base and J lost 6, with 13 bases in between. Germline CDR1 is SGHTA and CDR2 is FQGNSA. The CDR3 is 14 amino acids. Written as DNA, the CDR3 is TGTGCCAGCAGCTTAGTTTTGAGTGAAACCGAGCAGTACTTC. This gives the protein CASSLVLSETEQYF.

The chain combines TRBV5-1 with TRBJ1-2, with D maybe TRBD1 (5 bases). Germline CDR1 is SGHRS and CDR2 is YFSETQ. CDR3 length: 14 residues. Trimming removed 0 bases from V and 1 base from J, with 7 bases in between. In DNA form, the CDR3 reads TGCGCCAGCAGCTTGGAGGGGCTTAACTATGGCTACACCTTC. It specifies CASSLEGLNYGYTF. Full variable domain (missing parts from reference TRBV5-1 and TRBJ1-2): KAGVTQTPRYLIKTRGQQVTLSCSPISGHRSVSWYQQTPGQGLQFLFEYFSETQRNKGNFPGRFSGRQFSNSRSEMNVSTLELGDSALYLCASSLEGLNYGYTFGSGTRLTVV.

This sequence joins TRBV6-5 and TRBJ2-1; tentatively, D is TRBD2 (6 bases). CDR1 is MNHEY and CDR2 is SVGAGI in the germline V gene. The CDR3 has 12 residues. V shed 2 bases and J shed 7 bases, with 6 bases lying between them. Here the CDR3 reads CASSYGGNEQFF. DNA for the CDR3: TGTGCCAGCAGTTACGGGGGGAATGAGCAGTTCTTC.

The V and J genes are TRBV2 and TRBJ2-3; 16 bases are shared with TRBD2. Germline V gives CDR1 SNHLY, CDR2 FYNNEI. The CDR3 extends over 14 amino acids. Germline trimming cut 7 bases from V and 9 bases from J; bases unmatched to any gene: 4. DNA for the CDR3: TGTGCCAGCAAGACGGGACTAGCGGGGGGGACGCAGTATTTT. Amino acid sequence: CASKTGLAGGTQYF.

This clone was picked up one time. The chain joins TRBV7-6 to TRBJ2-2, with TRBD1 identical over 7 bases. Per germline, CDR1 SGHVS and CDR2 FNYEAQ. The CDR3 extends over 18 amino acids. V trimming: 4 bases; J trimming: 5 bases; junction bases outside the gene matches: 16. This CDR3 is CASSSPLRQGHKTGELFF. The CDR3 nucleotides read TGTGCCAGCAGCTCTCCCCTCAGACAGGGACATAAGACCGGGGAGCTGTTTTTT.

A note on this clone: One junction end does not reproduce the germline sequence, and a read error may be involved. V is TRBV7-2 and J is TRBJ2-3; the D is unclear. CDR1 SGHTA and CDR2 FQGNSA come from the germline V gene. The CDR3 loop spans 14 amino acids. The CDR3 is CASSLGFSTDTQYF. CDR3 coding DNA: TGTGCCAGCAGTTTAGGCTTTAGCACAGATACGCAGTATTTT.

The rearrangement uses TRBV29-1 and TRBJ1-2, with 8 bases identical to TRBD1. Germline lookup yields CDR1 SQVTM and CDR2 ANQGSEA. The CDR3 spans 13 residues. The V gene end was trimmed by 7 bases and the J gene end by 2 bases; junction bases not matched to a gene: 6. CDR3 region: CSATGQDNYGYTF. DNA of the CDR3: TGCAGCGCCACGGGACAGGACAACTATGGCTACACCTTC.

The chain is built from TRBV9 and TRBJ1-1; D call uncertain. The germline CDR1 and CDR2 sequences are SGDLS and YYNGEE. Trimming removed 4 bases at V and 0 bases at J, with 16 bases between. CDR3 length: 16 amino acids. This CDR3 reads CASSRTFSGMNTEAFF. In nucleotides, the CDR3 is TGTGCCAGCAGCAGGACTTTTTCGGGGATGAACACTGAAGCTTTCTTT.

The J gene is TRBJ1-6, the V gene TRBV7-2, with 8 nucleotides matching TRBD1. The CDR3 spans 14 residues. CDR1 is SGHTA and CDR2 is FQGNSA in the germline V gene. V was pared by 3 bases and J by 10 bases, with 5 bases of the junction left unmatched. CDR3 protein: CASSLDRAGSPLHF. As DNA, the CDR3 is TGTGCCAGCAGCTTGGACAGGGCCGGGTCACCCCTCCACTTT.

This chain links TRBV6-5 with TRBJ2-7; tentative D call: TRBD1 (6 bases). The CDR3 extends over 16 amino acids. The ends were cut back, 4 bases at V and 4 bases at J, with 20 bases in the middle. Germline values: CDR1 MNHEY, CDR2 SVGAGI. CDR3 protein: CASSSNRVRGIYEQYF. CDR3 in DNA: TGTGCCAGCAGTTCCAACAGGGTACGGGGAATATACGAGCAGTACTTC.

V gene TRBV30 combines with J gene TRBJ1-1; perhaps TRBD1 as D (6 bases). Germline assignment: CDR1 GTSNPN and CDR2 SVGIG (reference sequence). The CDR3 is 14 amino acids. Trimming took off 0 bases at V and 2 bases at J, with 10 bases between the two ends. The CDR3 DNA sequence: TGTGCCTGGAGTGTACCGGGACATAACACTGAAGCTTTCTTT. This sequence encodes CAWSVPGHNTEAFF.

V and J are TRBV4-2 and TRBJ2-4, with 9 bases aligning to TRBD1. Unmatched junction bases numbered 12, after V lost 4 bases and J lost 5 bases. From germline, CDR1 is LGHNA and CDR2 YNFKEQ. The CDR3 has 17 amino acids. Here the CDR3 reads CASSPGTGSFGENIQYF. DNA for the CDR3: TGTGCCAGCAGCCCCGGGACAGGGTCCTTTGGCGAAAACATTCAGTACTTC.

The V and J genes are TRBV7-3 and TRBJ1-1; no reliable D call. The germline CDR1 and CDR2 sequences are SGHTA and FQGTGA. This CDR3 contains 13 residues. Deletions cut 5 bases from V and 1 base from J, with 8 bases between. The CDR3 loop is CASSPKANTEAFF. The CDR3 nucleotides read TGTGCCAGCAGCCCAAAAGCGAACACTGAAGCTTTCTTT.

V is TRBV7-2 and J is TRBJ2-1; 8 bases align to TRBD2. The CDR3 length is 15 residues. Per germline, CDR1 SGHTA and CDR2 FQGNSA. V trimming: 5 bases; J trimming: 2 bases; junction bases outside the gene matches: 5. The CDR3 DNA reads TGTGCCAGCAGCCTATCGGGGGGGGCCTACAATGAGCAGTTCTTC. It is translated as CASSLSGGAYNEQFF.

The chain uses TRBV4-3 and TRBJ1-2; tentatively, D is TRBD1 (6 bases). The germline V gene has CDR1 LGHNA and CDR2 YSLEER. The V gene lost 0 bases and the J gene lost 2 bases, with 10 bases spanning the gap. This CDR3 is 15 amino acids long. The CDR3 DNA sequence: TGCGCCAGCAGCCAAGATCCGGGGGCAAACTATGGCTACACCTTC. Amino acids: CASSQDPGANYGYTF.

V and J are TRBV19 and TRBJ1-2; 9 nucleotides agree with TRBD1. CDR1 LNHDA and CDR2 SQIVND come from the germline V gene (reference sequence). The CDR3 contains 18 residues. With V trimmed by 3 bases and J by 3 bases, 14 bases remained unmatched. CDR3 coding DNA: TGTGCCAGTAGTATGATTCCCGGGACAGGGTCAACGGACTATGGCTACACCTTC. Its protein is CASSMIPGTGSTDYGYTF.

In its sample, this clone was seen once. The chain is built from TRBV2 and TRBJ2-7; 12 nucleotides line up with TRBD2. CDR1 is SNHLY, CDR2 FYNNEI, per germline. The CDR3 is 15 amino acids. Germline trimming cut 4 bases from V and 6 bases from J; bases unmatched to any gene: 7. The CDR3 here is CASSVASGGAGEQYF. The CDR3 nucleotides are TGTGCCAGCAGTGTTGCTAGCGGGGGGGCGGGCGAGCAGTACTTC.

CDR3 coding DNA: TGTGCCAGCAGTTACAGGTCAGGGGAAAACATTCAGTACTTC. Amino acids: CASSYRSGENIQYF. The gene calls are TRBV6-5 and TRBJ2-4; tentatively, D is TRBD1 (6 bases). The germline CDR1 and CDR2 sequences are MNHEY and SVGAGI. Trimming pared 2 bases from V and 5 bases from J, leaving 10 bases between. This CDR3 is built from 14 residues.

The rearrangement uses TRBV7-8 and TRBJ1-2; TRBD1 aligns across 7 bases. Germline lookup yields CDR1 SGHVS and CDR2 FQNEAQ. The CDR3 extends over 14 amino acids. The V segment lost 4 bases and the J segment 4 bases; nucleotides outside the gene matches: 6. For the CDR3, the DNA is TGTGCCAGCAGCTCCAGGGACAGTCTCTATGGCTACACCTTC. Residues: CASSSRDSLYGYTF.

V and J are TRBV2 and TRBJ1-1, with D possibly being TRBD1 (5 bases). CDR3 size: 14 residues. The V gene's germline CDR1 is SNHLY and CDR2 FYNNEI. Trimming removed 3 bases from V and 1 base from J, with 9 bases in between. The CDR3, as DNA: TGTGCCAGCAGTGAGTGGGGGGAGAACACTGAAGCTTTCTTT. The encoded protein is CASSEWGENTEAFF.